Described below is a single TCR beta chain sequence and its context. The antigen is unknown. The entry originates in a study of cytomegalovirus exposure and HLA in healthy donors. V lost 0 bases and J 4 bases, leaving 12 bases between the germline ends. Germline values: CDR1 SGHRS, CDR2 YFSETQ. This CDR3 is built from 15 residues. The PCR was carried out with 60 Vbeta primers and 13 Jbeta primers. Profiled with immunoSEQ multiplex PCR; TCRdb holds only in-frame clones, not every one. The sample includes roughly 130,000 clones, 80% to 85% of them seen just once. Study results and caveats: TRBV6-2, TRBV6-3 and other indistinguishable V segments were excluded.

The TCR originated in a man younger than 45 in good health and CMV-seronegative. The sample consisted of PBMCs. The chain couples TRBV5-1 to TRBJ2-3; D unclear. In DNA, the CDR3 is TGCGCCAGCAGCTTGGAAATCTTAGCCGCAGATACGCAGTATTTT. Translation: CASSLEILAADTQYF. The full variable domain, in which reference TRBV5-1 and TRBJ2-3 provide the parts outside the CDR3, is KAGVTQTPRYLIKTRGQQVTLSCSPISGHRSVSWYQQTPGQGLQFLFEYFSETQRNKGNFPGRFSGRQFSNSRSEMNVSTLELGDSALYLCASSLEILAADTQYFGPGTRLTVL.